These T cell receptor beta chains were read from a single sample in a study of T-cell reconstitution after alpha-beta-depleted transplantation in children. In TCRdb, the PCR reads were re-called with MiXCR into one record per CDR3 protein. The repertoire holds 250,000 to 300,000 distinct CDR3 sequences, with 10% as singletons. Sample: PBMCs, taken before TCRalphabeta/CD19-depleted stem cell transplant. Receptors were obtained from a boy in the first two years of life with acute myeloid leukemia, due to receive a stem cell transplant. Both conserved end residues are part of each CDR3. The D gene is left open where the match is weak. Some rows have no size entry. The others give once, few or many, or a class for an expanded clone.

V gene	J gene	clone size	D gene	CDR3 protein	CDR3 DNA
TRBV10-3	TRBJ2-2	few	-	CAISEQGPTGELFF	TGTGCCATCAGTGAGCAGGGCCCAACCGGGGAGCTGTTTTTT
TRBV19	TRBJ2-2	-	-	CASSNLARANTGELFF	TGTGCCAGTAGCAATCTAGCCCGGGCGAACACCGGGGAGCTGTTTTTT
TRBV7-4	TRBJ1-5	-	TRBD1	CATTQGGAGGMSNQPQHF	TGTGCCACCACCCAGGGTGGGGCAGGGGGTATGAGCAATCAGCCCCAGCATTTT
TRBV7-3	TRBJ1-2	many	-	CASSLRQASKGYTF	TGTGCCAGCAGCCTCAGACAGGCATCGAAGGGCTACACCTTC
TRBV5-2	TRBJ2-1	-	-	CAMGPGPTDEQFF	TGTGCCATGGGCCCCGGGCCGACGGATGAGCAGTTCTTC
TRBV12-5	TRBJ2-1	many	-	CASGLGDPGGNEQFF	TGTGCTAGTGGTTTGGGAGACCCTGGAGGGAATGAGCAGTTCTTC
TRBV5-5	TRBJ2-7	few	-	CASSLYGTYEQYF	TGTGCCAGCAGCTTGTACGGGACCTACGAGCAGTACTTC
TRBV12-3/TRBV12-4	TRBJ2-3	few	TRBD1	CASRPDRGRTDTQYF	TGTGCCAGCAGACCCGACAGGGGGCGGACAGATACGCAGTATTTT
TRBV28	TRBJ2-3	many	-	CASSFYGGVAGDTQYF	TGTGCCAGCAGTTTCTACGGTGGGGTAGCAGGGGATACGCAGTATTTT
TRBV9	TRBJ2-3	many	TRBD2	CASSVAGLAADTQYF	TGTGCCAGCAGCGTAGCGGGACTAGCGGCAGATACGCAGTATTTT
TRBV9	TRBJ2-1	many	TRBD1	CASSPPGTVSYNEQFF	TGTGCCAGCAGCCCCCCTGGGACAGTTTCCTACAATGAGCAGTTCTTC
TRBV7-2	TRBJ2-1	many	TRBD1	CASSLVFPGGVAAEQFF	TGTGCCAGCAGCTTAGTATTCCCAGGGGGCGTGGCGGCAGAGCAGTTCTTC
TRBV6-1	TRBJ1-4	many	-	CASSDGGANEKLFF	TGTGCCAGCAGTGACGGGGGGGCTAATGAAAAACTGTTTTTT
TRBV24-1	TRBJ2-1	many	TRBD1	CATSVRTGNNEQFF	TGTGCCACCTCAGTCAGGACAGGTAACAATGAGCAGTTCTTC
TRBV11-2	TRBJ2-7	many	-	CASSLNQGSYEQYF	TGTGCCAGCAGCTTAAATCAGGGCTCCTACGAGCAGTACTTC
TRBV11-3	TRBJ2-1	many	-	CASSLDLIGWPSNEQFF	TGTGCCAGCAGCTTAGATCTGATAGGGTGGCCATCCAATGAGCAGTTCTTC
TRBV7-3	TRBJ2-1	many	TRBD2	CASSFTSGAGNEQFF	TGTGCCAGCAGTTTTACTAGCGGGGCAGGGAATGAGCAGTTCTTC
TRBV11-2	TRBJ2-5	many	TRBD1	CASSYNRGQQTQYF	TGTGCCAGCAGCTATAACAGGGGGCAACAGACCCAGTACTTC
TRBV24-1	TRBJ2-5	-	-	CATSDPGRRAQETQYF	TGTGCCACCAGTGATCCCGGTCGCAGGGCGCAAGAGACCCAGTACTTC
TRBV5-6	TRBJ2-7	-	TRBD1	CASSFGRGTYEQYF	TGTGCCAGCAGCTTCGGCAGGGGGACCTACGAGCAGTACTTC
TRBV21-1	TRBJ1-2	few	-	CAPTGQVCSGYTF	TGTGCCCCCACGGGGCAGGTCTGTAGTGGCTACACCTTC
TRBV7-9	TRBJ2-3	-	-	CASSFYGIGTDTQYF	TGTGCCAGCAGCTTTTACGGGATCGGCACAGATACGCAGTATTTT
TRBV6-6	TRBJ2-3	many	-	CASRISTDTQYF	TGTGCCAGCAGAATCAGCACAGATACGCAGTATTTT
TRBV10-3	TRBJ2-7	few	TRBD2	CAIRPGLAGPRGSYEQYF	TGTGCCATCAGACCGGGACTAGCGGGTCCACGGGGATCCTACGAGCAGTACTTC
TRBV27	TRBJ2-2	few	-	CASSLVWDTGELFF	TGTGCCAGCAGTTTAGTTTGGGACACCGGGGAGCTGTTTTTT
TRBV7-2	TRBJ2-5	many	-	CASSLGGRAQETQYF	TGTGCCAGCAGCTTAGGGGGAAGGGCCCAGGAGACCCAGTACTTC
TRBV20-1	TRBJ2-7	many	-	CSATSDVSSYEQYF	TGCAGCGCTACTTCGGACGTCAGCTCCTACGAGCAGTACTTC
TRBV5-5	TRBJ2-5	many	-	CASSLLGQETQYF	TGTGCCAGCAGCTTGCTGGGCCAAGAGACCCAGTACTTC
TRBV7-3	TRBJ2-5	many	-	CASSLNPDGLGTQYF	TGTGCCAGCAGCTTAAACCCCGACGGGTTAGGGACCCAGTACTTC
TRBV5-1	TRBJ2-1	-	-	CASSVGSRYNEQFF	TGCGCCAGCAGCGTTGGAAGCAGATACAATGAGCAGTTCTTC
TRBV7-9	TRBJ1-4	few	TRBD1	CASSPHRGLGEKLFF	TGTGCCAGCAGCCCCCACAGGGGTCTGGGGGAAAAACTGTTTTTT
TRBV12-3/TRBV12-4	TRBJ1-5	many	TRBD1	CASSQQGKDQPQHF	TGTGCCAGCAGCCAACAGGGGAAGGATCAGCCCCAGCATTTT
TRBV5-1	TRBJ2-7	many	-	CASSLDGDSYEQYF	TGCGCCAGCAGCTTGGACGGGGACTCCTACGAGCAGTACTTC
TRBV25-1	TRBJ2-1	many	-	CASSELRSRGNEQFF	TGTGCCAGCAGTGAATTGAGGAGCAGGGGCAATGAGCAGTTCTTC
TRBV28	TRBJ1-3	few	TRBD1	CASSLLQGQSGNTIYF	TGTGCCAGCAGTTTATTGCAGGGACAGTCTGGAAACACCATATATTTT
TRBV12-3/TRBV12-4	TRBJ2-7	once	TRBD1	CASSLGSTGSRYEQYF	TGTGCCAGCAGTTTAGGATCGACAGGGAGTCGGTACGAGCAGTACTTC
TRBV19	TRBJ2-3	few	-	CASSPRDSTDTQYF	TGTGCCAGTAGTCCCCGGGACAGCACAGATACGCAGTATTTT
TRBV5-1	TRBJ2-7	many	-	CASSLSQGGIVSYEQYF	TGCGCCAGCAGCTTGAGCCAGGGCGGGATCGTCTCCTACGAGCAGTACTTC
TRBV14	TRBJ2-1	many	TRBD2	CASSQELADNEQFF	TGTGCCAGCAGCCAAGAACTAGCGGACAATGAGCAGTTCTTC
TRBV24-1	TRBJ2-3	many	TRBD1	CATSDPTIPDRASTDTQYF	TGTGCCACCAGTGACCCGACTATACCCGACAGGGCGAGCACAGATACGCAGTATTTT
TRBV28	TRBJ2-6	-	-	CASSFPSRPTVSVANVLTF	TGTGCCAGCAGTTTCCCTTCAAGACCGACGGTGTCTGTGGCCAACGTCCTGACTTTC
TRBV3-1	TRBJ1-5	many	-	CASSQGGFNQPQHF	TGTGCCAGCAGCCAGGGAGGCTTCAATCAGCCCCAGCATTTT
TRBV30	TRBJ2-1	many	-	CAWRFLRDHHEQFF	TGTGCCTGGAGGTTCTTGAGGGATCATCATGAGCAGTTCTTC
TRBV28	TRBJ2-1	few	-	CASSLNWRAYNEQFF	TGTGCAAGCAGTTTGAACTGGAGGGCCTACAATGAGCAGTTCTTC
TRBV20-1	TRBJ2-7	many	-	CSAIGRLSSYEQYF	TGCAGTGCTATAGGACGCCTTAGCTCCTACGAGCAGTACTTC
TRBV20-1	TRBJ2-3	many	TRBD2	CSARAPSGITDTQYF	TGCAGTGCTAGAGCCCCTAGCGGGATCACAGATACGCAGTATTTT
TRBV7-9	TRBJ2-7	many	TRBD1	CASSLGTGKLGYEQYF	TGTGCCAGCAGCCTCGGGACAGGGAAATTAGGTTACGAGCAGTACTTC
TRBV10-2	TRBJ2-7	many	-	CASSEYRGTEQYF	TGCGCCAGCAGTGAGTATAGGGGAACCGAGCAGTACTTC
TRBV5-6	TRBJ2-7	many	-	CASSFLSGGYEQYF	TGTGCCAGCAGCTTCCTCAGTGGGGGCTACGAGCAGTACTTC
TRBV5-1	TRBJ2-7	many	-	CASSLALRDPFSSYEQYF	TGCGCCAGCAGCTTGGCCTTGCGGGACCCCTTCAGCTCCTACGAGCAGTACTTC
TRBV27	TRBJ2-3	many	-	CASSSSWDTQYF	TGTGCCAGCAGTTCCAGTTGGGATACGCAGTATTTT